This is a list of T cell receptor beta chains from one sample in a study of shared clonotypes between healthy human individuals. The data were produced by immunoSEQ multiplex PCR, yet TCRdb's version contains in-frame clones alone and is incomplete. The sample has roughly 2.2 million clones; 90% to 95% are singletons. Sequencing was carried out using naive CD4+ T cells from PBMCs. The receptor set was obtained from a young man in good health. Some clones in this sample may be carry-over from other donors' samples. Both conserved end residues are part of each CDR3. Each record gives: J gene, V gene, D gene, clone size, CDR3 DNA, CDR3 protein. The D gene is left open where the match is weak. The listing skips clone size in some rows; elsewhere it reads once, few, many or a size class.

TRBJ2-7 TRBV6-5 TRBD2 - TGTGCCAGCAGTTCCTGGCGGGGGTCCAGCTCCTACGAGCAGTACTTC CASSSWRGSSSYEQYF
TRBJ2-7 TRBV21-1 - - TGTGCCAGCAGCAAAGGCCCCCCCCCGGGGGAGGGGAAATGGCAGTACTTC CASSKGPPPGEGKWQYF
TRBJ2-2 TRBV5-1 - - TGCGCCAGCAGCTTGGTGAGCGGAACGAACACCGGGGAGCTGTTTTTT CASSLVSGTNTGELFF
TRBJ2-3 TRBV5-1 - - TGCGCCAGCAGCGACGGACTGCTCACAGATACGCAGTATTTT CASSDGLLTDTQYF
TRBJ2-7 TRBV6-5 - - TGTGCCAGCGGGGGGAGCCAAACCTACGAGCAGTACTTC CASGGSQTYEQYF
TRBJ2-7 TRBV28 - - TGTGCCAGCAGAGGCCTTGGGGGCGCGGGCCTGAGCTCCTACGAGCAGTACTTC CASRGLGGAGLSSYEQYF
TRBJ2-2 TRBV7-3 - once TGTGCCAGCAGCTTATCCCCGAGCAGCGCGAACACCGGGGAGCTGTTTTTT CASSLSPSSANTGELFF
TRBJ2-3 TRBV30 TRBD2 - TGTGCCTGGACTCACGGACTAGCGGGAGGGGTCGCTGTTACGCAGTATTTT CAWTHGLAGGVAVTQYF
TRBJ1-5 TRBV19 - - TGTGCCAGTAGTATAGGGAGTAGCAATCAGCCCCAGCATTTT CASSIGSSNQPQHF
TRBJ1-2 TRBV15 - - TGTGCCACCAGCAGGGACAGAAAGGCTGGCTACACCTTC CATSRDRKAGYTF
TRBJ2-7 TRBV11-2 TRBD2 - TGTGCCAGCAGCTTGGCGGCAGCCCGGGGGGGCCACGAGCAGTACTTC CASSLAAARGGHEQYF
TRBJ1-5 TRBV28 - - TGTGCCATCTCCGGCGCAGGGGGCAATCAGCCCCAGCATTTT CAISGAGGNQPQHF
TRBJ2-3 TRBV4-1 TRBD1 - TGCGCCAGCAGCCAAGTCTGGGACAGGGGAGATACGCAGTATTTT CASSQVWDRGDTQYF
TRBJ2-1 TRBV10-3 - - TGTGCCATCAGTGCAGGGCCAAGCTCCTACAATGAGCAGTTCTTC CAISAGPSSYNEQFF
TRBJ2-3 TRBV5-1 - - TGCGCCAGCAGCTTGGGTCCCCGGCTACCAGATACGCAGTATTTT CASSLGPRLPDTQYF
TRBJ1-1 TRBV28 TRBD1 - TGTGCCAGCAGAAATTTCAGGGGGCGAGGAGGGAACACTGAAGCTTTCTTT CASRNFRGRGGNTEAFF
TRBJ1-2 TRBV7-2 - few TGTGCCACCACGTGGTGGGGGGGCGATGGCTACACCTTC CATTWWGGDGYTF
TRBJ2-3 TRBV21-1 - - TGTGCCAGCAGCAAAAGGGTACGAGATTATACGCAGTATTTT CASSKRVRDYTQYF
TRBJ2-1 TRBV5-1 - - TGCGCCAGCAGCTTGGCCGGTGGGGCCTACAATGAGCAGTTCTTC CASSLAGGAYNEQFF
TRBJ2-7 TRBV18 TRBD1 - TGTGCCAGCTCACCACCAACAGGGGTTGCTGAGCAGTACTTC CASSPPTGVAEQYF
TRBJ2-7 TRBV7-9 - - TGTGCCAGCAGCTTAGCAGTTGGGGTTAGCGGTGCCCTGGGCGAGCAGTACTTC CASSLAVGVSGALGEQYF
TRBJ2-1 TRBV7-9 TRBD2 - TGTGCCAGCAGCTTATGGACTAGCGGGAGCCAAGAGCAGTTCTTC CASSLWTSGSQEQFF
TRBJ2-7 TRBV7-2 - once TGTGCCAGCAGCTTAGGTCGAGGCAGAACTTACGAGCAGTACTTC CASSLGRGRTYEQYF
TRBJ2-7 TRBV7-8 TRBD2 - TGTGCCAGCAGCTTACTTAGGCTAGCGGGAGCCCTTTCCTCCTACGAGCAGTACTTC CASSLLRLAGALSSYEQYF
TRBJ1-4 TRBV18 TRBD1 - TGTGCCAGCTCCGAACGTCCCGGGACAGTGTATGACACTAATGAAAAACTGTTTTTT CASSERPGTVYDTNEKLFF
TRBJ2-2 TRBV14 TRBD1 - TGTGCCAGCAGCCAAGTGGGACAGGGAGTCGGCACCGGGGAGCTGTTTTTT CASSQVGQGVGTGELFF
TRBJ2-1 TRBV25-1 TRBD2 - TGTGCCAGCAGTCCCCTGGGGACTAGCGGAAACAATGAGCAGTTCTTC CASSPLGTSGNNEQFF
TRBJ2-1 TRBV5-1 - - TGCGCCAGCAGCATAGCGGTAAGCTCCTACAATGAGCAGTTCTTC CASSIAVSSYNEQFF
TRBJ2-5 TRBV6-5 - - TGTGCCAGCAGTAAGGACAGCCAACCCCGGGGGACCCAGTACTTC CASSKDSQPRGTQYF
TRBJ2-5 TRBV19 - - TGTGCCAGTAGTCTCGGAACTCTCCAAGAGACCCAGTACTTC CASSLGTLQETQYF
TRBJ1-1 TRBV19 - - TGTGCCAGTAGTGCCCGTATCACTGAAGCTTTCTTT CASSARITEAFF
TRBJ2-1 TRBV28 TRBD2 - TGTGCCAGCAGGTTAGCCGGGACTAGCGGGAGGGCCTCCAATGAGCAGTTCTTC CASRLAGTSGRASNEQFF
TRBJ1-5 TRBV19 - - TGTGCCAGTAGTACTCGACAGAACTATCAGCCCCAGCATTTT CASSTRQNYQPQHF